These 2 T cell receptor beta chains came from one sample sequenced in a study of shared clonotypes between healthy human individuals. Produced via immunoSEQ multiplex PCR; TCRdb's table is partial and in-frame only. Counted here are 560,000 or so clones, 95% to 96% occurring once; the ten biggest clones make up approximately 0.1%. Naive CD8 cells lacked CD45RO and underwent positive selection for CCR7, leaving out terminally differentiated effector memory CD45RA+ cells. Input material: naive CD8+ T cells sorted from blood. The receptors originated from a woman aged 25 to 39 in good health.

About this clone itself: Possible read error: a much larger clone is one base away. This CDR3 is also generated by other DNA sequences in the sample. V usage is TRBV7-9 and J usage is TRBJ2-7; 11 nucleotides match TRBD1. Germline CDR1 is SEHNR and CDR2 is FQNEAQ (reference sequence). Losses at the gene ends were 5 bases for V and 3 bases for J; bases not matched to a gene: 3. The CDR3 length is 14 residues. DNA of the CDR3: TGTGCCAGCAGCCCGGGGACAGGGGGCTACGAGCAGTACTTC. Translation gives CASSPGTGGYEQYF.

To note about this clone: Other DNA sequences within the sample encode an identical CDR3. V gene TRBV28 combines with J gene TRBJ1-1; D might be TRBD1 (6 bases). V gave up 3 bases and J gave up 4 bases, with 12 bases separating them. This CDR3 region has 14 residues. The V gene's germline CDR1 is MDHEN and CDR2 SYDVKM. Here the CDR3 reads CASSFTGRGTEAFF. The DNA for the CDR3 is TGTGCCAGCAGTTTTACGGGCAGGGGCACTGAAGCTTTCTTT.